The sequence of this T cell receptor beta chain was determined in a study of T cell responses to AZD1222 COVID-19 vaccine. General study findings and limits: White British donors predominated, females outnumbered males, and clonal diversity was possibly underestimated. Reports say nearly half of spike-specific TCRs go after unmutated variant regions. Repertoires were obtained only post-peak T cell response.

This CDR3 has 15 residues. The ends were cut back, 2 bases at V and 0 bases at J, with 8 bases in the middle. The germline V gene has CDR1 MNHEY and CDR2 SVGAGI. Produced via immunoSEQ multiplex PCR; TCRdb's table is partial and in-frame only. This sample has 100,000 to 150,000 clones, with more than 80% found just once. Second-dose groups at about 4 or about 12 weeks were pooled. On this clone itself: Its target is not known.

The material sequenced was peripheral blood, taken 28 days after the second AZD1222 dose. The receptor's source is an adult who received the AZD1222 COVID-19 vaccine. The chain uses TRBV6-5 and TRBJ1-3, with a weak D call TRBD1 (5 bases). DNA for the CDR3: TGTGCCAGCAGTTACGGGGGTCGCTCTGGAAACACCATATATTTT. Its protein product is CASSYGGRSGNTIYF.